Shown below are 11 T cell receptor beta chains from a single sample sequenced in a study of OX40 agonist ivuxolimab in advanced cancers. Only in-frame clones appear in the TCRdb table, and some are missing; sequencing was by immunoSEQ multiplex PCR. The table lists about 80,000 clones, approximately 85% of them singletons. This specimen was CD4+ or CD8+ T cells sorted from blood, taken in a trial of the OX40 agonist ivuxolimab. Receptors originate from an adult with an advanced solid tumor such as melanoma, head and neck, liver or kidney cancer.

The V and J genes are TRBV5-4 and TRBJ2-7; possibly TRBD2 for D (6 bases). Germline assignment: CDR1 SGHNT and CDR2 YYREEE (reference sequence). V was shortened by 1 base and J by 3 bases, with 14 bases between the two germline ends. The CDR3 has 15 residues. The CDR3 sequence is CASSLKRQGGYEQYF. Written as DNA, the CDR3 is TGTGCCAGCAGCTTGAAGCGGCAGGGAGGCTACGAGCAGTACTTC.

CDR3 sequence: CSGYSGEETQYF. The CDR3 DNA reads TGCAGCGGTTATAGCGGGGAAGAGACCCAGTACTTC. The chain carries TRBV29-1 and TRBJ2-5, with TRBD2 identical over 8 bases. Per germline, CDR1 SQVTM and CDR2 ANQGSEA. V gave up 7 bases and J gave up 3 bases; unmatched junction bases: 4. The CDR3 has 12 residues.

V gene TRBV5-1 combines with J gene TRBJ2-3; 8 nucleotides align to TRBD1. Germline assignment: CDR1 SGHRS and CDR2 YFSETQ. Trimming took 4 bases from V and 0 from J; bases not matched to a gene: 7. The CDR3 runs to 16 residues. CDR3 DNA: TGCGCCAGCAGCCCTGACAGGGGCGCTAGCACAGATACGCAGTATTTT. The encoded protein is CASSPDRGASTDTQYF.

This clone was seen more than once but under ten times. The chain recombines TRBV27 with TRBJ1-1; D not certain. Trimming cost V 3 bases and J 3 bases, with 11 bases left between them. The CDR3 covers 14 residues. Germline CDR1 and CDR2: MNHEY and SMNVEV (reference sequence). The CDR3 is CASSFKTLHTEAFF. The DNA of the CDR3 is TGTGCCAGCAGTTTTAAGACCCTGCACACTGAAGCTTTCTTT.

The chain uses TRBV6-5 and TRBJ2-7; 7 nucleotides agree with TRBD1. This CDR3 region has 11 residues. V lost 8 bases, J lost 3 bases, and 1 base stayed unmatched. Germline V gene sequence: CDR1 MNHEY, CDR2 SVGAGI. The DNA for the CDR3 is TGTGCCAGCCGGGACAGCTACGAGCAGTACTTC. This codes for CASRDSYEQYF.

This sequence joins TRBV6-5 and TRBJ1-1; D gene ambiguous. The CDR3 is 14 amino acids. V lost 5 bases and J lost 1, with 11 bases in between. The V gene's germline CDR1 is MNHEY and CDR2 SVGAGI. The CDR3, as DNA: TGTGCCAGCAGTAACGGACGGAAGAACACTGAAGCTTTCTTT. This translates into CASSNGRKNTEAFF.

Regarding this clone: Germline and junction disagree at one end, which may indicate a read error. V and J are TRBV25-1 and TRBJ2-1; 9 positions agree with TRBD2. CDR1 is MGHDK and CDR2 is SYGVNS in the germline V gene. This CDR3 has 16 amino acids. In nucleotides, the CDR3 is TGTGCCAGCAATGAAGCGGGAGGTGGGTCCTACAATGAGCAGTTCTTC. Translation gives CASNEAGGGSYNEQFF.

This clone was found a few times. The chain is built from TRBV11-2 and TRBJ1-6; D not resolved. This CDR3 has 16 residues. Trimming cost V 3 bases and J 7 bases, with 16 bases left between them. Germline loops: CDR1 SGHAT, CDR2 FQNNGV. CDR3 amino acids: CASSFFPHIRNSPLHF. CDR3 sequence (DNA): TGTGCCAGCAGCTTTTTCCCTCATATCAGGAATTCACCCCTCCACTTT.

The chain uses TRBV6-6 and TRBJ1-5; D may be TRBD1 (5 bases). Between the trimmed V and J ends, which lost 2 bases and 7 bases, there was a span of 15 bases. From germline, CDR1 is MNHNY and CDR2 SVGAGI (reference sequence). This CDR3 is built from 15 residues. The CDR3 coding sequence is TGTGCCAGCAGTTACACGACCCCCAGGGACCAGCCCCAGCATTTT. Protein sequence: CASSYTTPRDQPQHF.

CDR3 nucleotide sequence: TGCGCCAGCAGTGAAACTGCTCGTGGGCAGGCAGCCTACGAGCAGTACTTC. Residues: CASSETARGQAAYEQYF. The J gene is TRBJ2-7, the V gene TRBV10-1, with D hard to call. V lost 3 bases to trimming and J lost 2 bases, with 20 bases between them. Germline V gene sequence: CDR1 WNHNN, CDR2 SYGVQD (reference sequence). The CDR3 runs to 17 residues.

The V gene is TRBV18, the J gene TRBJ2-5; D is perhaps TRBD1 (7 bases). Trimming removed 3 bases at V and 4 bases at J, with 15 bases between. The CDR3 extends over 15 amino acids. Germline CDR1 reads KGHSH; CDR2 reads LQKENI. Written as DNA, the CDR3 is TGTGCCAGCTCACCCGACAGGGCCGGGGGAGAGACCCAGTACTTC. Encoded protein: CASSPDRAGGETQYF.